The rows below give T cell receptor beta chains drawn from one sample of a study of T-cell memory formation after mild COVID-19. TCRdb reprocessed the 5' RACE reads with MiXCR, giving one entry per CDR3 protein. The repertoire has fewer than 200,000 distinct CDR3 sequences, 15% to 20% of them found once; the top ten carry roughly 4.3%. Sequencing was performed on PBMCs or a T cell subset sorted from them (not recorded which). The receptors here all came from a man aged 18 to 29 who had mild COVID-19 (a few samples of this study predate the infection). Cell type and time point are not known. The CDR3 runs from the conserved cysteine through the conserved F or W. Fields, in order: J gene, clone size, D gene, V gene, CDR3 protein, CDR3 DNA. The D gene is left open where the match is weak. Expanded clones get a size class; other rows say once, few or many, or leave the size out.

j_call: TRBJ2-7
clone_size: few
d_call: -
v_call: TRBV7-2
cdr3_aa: CASSLGALYEQYF
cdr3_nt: TGTGCCAGCAGCCTAGGGGCACTCTACGAGCAGTACTTC

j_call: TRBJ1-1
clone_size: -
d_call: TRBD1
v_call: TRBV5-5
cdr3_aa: CASSGEGGLSTEAFF
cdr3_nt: TGTGCCAGCAGCGGAGAAGGGGGCCTGAGCACTGAAGCTTTCTTT

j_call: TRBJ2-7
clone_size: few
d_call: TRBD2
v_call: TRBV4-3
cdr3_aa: CASSLKMERGAYEQYF
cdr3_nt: TGCGCCAGCAGCCTCAAGATGGAACGGGGGGCCTACGAGCAGTACTTC

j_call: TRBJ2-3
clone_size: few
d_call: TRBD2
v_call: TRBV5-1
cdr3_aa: CASSLGTSGATDTQYF
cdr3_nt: TGCGCCAGCAGCTTGGGAACTAGCGGGGCCACAGATACGCAGTATTTT

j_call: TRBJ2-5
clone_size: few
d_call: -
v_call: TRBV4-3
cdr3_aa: CASSQARGQETQYF
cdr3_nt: TGCGCCAGCAGCCAAGCAAGGGGGCAAGAGACCCAGTACTTC

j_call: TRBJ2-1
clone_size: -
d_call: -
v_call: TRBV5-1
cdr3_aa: CASSTDSSNYNEQFF
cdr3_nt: TGCGCCAGCAGCACAGACAGTTCCAACTACAATGAGCAGTTCTTC

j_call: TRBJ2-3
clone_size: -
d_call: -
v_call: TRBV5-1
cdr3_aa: CASSQVGGASPDTQYF
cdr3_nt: TGCGCCAGCAGCCAAGTTGGGGGCGCGAGTCCAGATACGCAGTATTTT

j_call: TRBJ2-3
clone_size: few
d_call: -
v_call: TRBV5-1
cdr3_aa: CASSRSGVGTDTQYF
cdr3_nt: TGCGCCAGCAGTCGCTCAGGGGTCGGCACAGATACGCAGTATTTT

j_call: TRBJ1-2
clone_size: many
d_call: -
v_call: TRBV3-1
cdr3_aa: CASSPGHYGYTF
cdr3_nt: TGTGCCAGCAGCCCTGGACACTATGGCTACACCTTC

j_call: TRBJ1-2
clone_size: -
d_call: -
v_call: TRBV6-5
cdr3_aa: CASSSQRQSYGYTF
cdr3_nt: TGTGCCAGCAGTTCCCAGCGACAGAGCTATGGCTACACCTTC

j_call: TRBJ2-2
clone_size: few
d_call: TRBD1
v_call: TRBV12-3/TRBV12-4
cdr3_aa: CASSSQGPTGELFF
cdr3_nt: TGTGCCAGCAGTTCACAGGGGCCCACCGGGGAGCTGTTTTTT

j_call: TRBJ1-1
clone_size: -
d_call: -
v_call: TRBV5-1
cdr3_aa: CASSLVPESGTEAFF
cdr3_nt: TGCGCCAGCAGCTTGGTTCCCGAGAGTGGGACTGAAGCTTTCTTT

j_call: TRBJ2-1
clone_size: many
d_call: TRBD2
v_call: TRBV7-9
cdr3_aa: CASRPSGGYNEQFF
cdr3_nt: TGTGCCAGCAGGCCTAGCGGGGGGTACAATGAGCAGTTCTTC

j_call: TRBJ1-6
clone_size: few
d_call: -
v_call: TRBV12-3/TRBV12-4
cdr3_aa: CASSLGGRENSPLHF
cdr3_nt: TGTGCCAGCAGTTTAGGGGGCCGAGAGAATTCACCCCTCCACTTT

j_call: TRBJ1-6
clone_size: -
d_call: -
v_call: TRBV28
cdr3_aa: CASSSPTVTGPLHF
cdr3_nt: TGTGCCAGCAGTTCCCCGACAGTCACGGGGCCCCTCCACTTT

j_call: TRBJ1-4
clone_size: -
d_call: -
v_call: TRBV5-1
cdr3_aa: CASRSIPGEEKLFF
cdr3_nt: TGCGCCAGCAGGAGCATTCCAGGGGAGGAAAAACTGTTTTTT

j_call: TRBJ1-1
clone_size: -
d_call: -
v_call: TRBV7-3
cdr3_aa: CASSLGVRTEAFF
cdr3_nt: TGTGCCAGCAGCCTGGGGGTACGGACTGAAGCTTTCTTT

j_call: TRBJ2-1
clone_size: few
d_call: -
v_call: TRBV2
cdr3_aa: CASSREGLSGEQFF
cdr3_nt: TGTGCCAGCAGTCGCGAGGGCCTATCAGGCGAGCAGTTCTTC

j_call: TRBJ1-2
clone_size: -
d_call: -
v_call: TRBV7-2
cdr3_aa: CASSLGGGRDYGYTF
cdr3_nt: TGTGCCAGCAGCTTAGGTGGCGGACGGGACTATGGCTACACCTTC

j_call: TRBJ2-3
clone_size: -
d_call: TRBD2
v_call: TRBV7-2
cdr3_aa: CASRTTSGGTDTQYF
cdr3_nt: TGTGCCAGCAGGACAACTAGCGGGGGAACAGATACGCAGTATTTT

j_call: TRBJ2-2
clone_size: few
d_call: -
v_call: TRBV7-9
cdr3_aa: CASSLALSRTGELFF
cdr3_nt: TGTGCCAGCAGCTTAGCGCTTTCTAGAACCGGGGAGCTGTTTTTT

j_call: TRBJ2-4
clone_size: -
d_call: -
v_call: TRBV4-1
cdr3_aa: CASSQESSGQGSRIF
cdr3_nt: TGCGCCAGCAGCCAAGAGAGTTCTGGCCAGGGGTCCCGTATTTTC

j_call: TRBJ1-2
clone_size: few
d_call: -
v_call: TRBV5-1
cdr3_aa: CASSFTGTRDGHGYTF
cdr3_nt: TGCGCCAGCAGCTTTACCGGGACCAGGGACGGGCATGGCTACACCTTC

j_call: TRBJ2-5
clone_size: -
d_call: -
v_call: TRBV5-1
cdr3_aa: CASSLGASRGRETQYF
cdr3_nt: TGCGCCAGCAGCCTCGGCGCTTCTCGGGGCCGGGAGACCCAGTACTTC

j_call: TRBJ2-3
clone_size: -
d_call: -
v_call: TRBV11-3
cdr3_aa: CASSKGPQDTQYF
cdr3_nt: TGTGCCAGCAGCAAGGGACCCCAGGATACGCAGTATTTT

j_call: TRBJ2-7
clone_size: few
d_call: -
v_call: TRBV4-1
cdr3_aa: CASSQVTPYEQYF
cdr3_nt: TGCGCCAGCAGCCAAGTGACACCCTACGAGCAGTACTTC

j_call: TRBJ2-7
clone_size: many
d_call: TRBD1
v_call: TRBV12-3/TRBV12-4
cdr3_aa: CASSFPDRVTEQYF
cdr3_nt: TGTGCCAGCAGTTTTCCGGACAGGGTAACCGAGCAGTACTTC

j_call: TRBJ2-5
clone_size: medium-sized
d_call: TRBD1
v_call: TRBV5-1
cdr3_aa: CASSLGQGETQYF
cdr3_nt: TGCGCCAGCAGCTTGGGACAGGGGGAGACCCAGTACTTC

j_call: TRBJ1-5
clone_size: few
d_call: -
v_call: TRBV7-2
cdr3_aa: CASSFFGTPSSGQPQHF
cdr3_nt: TGTGCCAGCAGCTTTTTCGGGACCCCATCGTCGGGTCAGCCCCAGCATTTT

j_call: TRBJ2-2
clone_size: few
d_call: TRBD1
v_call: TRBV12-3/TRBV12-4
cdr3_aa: CASRHDRGTGELFF
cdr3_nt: TGTGCCAGCAGGCATGACAGGGGTACCGGGGAGCTGTTTTTT

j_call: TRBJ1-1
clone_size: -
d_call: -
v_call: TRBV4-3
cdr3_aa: CASSQGPRAGTEAFF
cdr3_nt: TGCGCCAGCAGCCAAGGCCCCAGGGCAGGCACTGAAGCTTTCTTT

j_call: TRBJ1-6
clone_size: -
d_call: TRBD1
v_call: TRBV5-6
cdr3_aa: CASSSTGRNSPLHF
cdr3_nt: TGTGCCAGCAGCTCGACAGGGCGGAATTCACCCCTCCACTTT

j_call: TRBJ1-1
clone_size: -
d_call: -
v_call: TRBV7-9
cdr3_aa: CASSTPQGAEAFF
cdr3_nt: TGTGCCAGCAGCACACCACAGGGCGCTGAAGCTTTCTTT

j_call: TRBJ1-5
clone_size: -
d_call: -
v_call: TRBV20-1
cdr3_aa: CSASGKVGGQPQHF
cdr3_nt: TGCAGTGCGTCCGGTAAAGTGGGAGGTCAGCCCCAGCATTTT

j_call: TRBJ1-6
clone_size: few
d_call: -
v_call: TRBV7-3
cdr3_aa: CASSPAPGGATSHSPLHF
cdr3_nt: TGTGCCAGCAGCCCAGCCCCTGGGGGCGCGACGTCTCATTCACCCCTCCACTTT

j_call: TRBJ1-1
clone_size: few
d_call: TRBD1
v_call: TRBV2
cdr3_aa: CASSVEGANTEAFF
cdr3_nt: TGTGCCAGCAGTGTCGAGGGGGCGAACACTGAAGCTTTCTTT

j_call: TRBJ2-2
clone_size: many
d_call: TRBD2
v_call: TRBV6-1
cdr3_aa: CASTWDYANTGELFF
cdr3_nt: TGTGCCAGCACCTGGGACTACGCGAACACCGGGGAGCTGTTTTTT

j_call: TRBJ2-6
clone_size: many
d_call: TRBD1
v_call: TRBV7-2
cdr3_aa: CASSRQTGGGTTNVLTF
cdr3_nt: TGTGCCAGCAGCAGACAGACAGGGGGTGGAACCACCAACGTCCTGACTTTC

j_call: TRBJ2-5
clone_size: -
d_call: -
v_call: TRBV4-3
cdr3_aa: CASSHRGSETQYF
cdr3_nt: TGCGCCAGCAGCCACAGGGGCTCAGAGACCCAGTACTTC

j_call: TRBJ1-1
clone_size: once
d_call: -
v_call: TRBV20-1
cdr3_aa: CSAVRGLTEAFF
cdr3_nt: TGCAGTGCCGTACGGGGATTGACTGAAGCTTTCTTT

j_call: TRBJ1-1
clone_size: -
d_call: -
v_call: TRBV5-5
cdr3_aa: CASAVLMPEAFF
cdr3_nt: TGTGCCAGCGCCGTTTTGATGCCTGAAGCTTTCTTT

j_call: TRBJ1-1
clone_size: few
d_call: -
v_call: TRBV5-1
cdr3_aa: CASSLVRSAGTEAFF
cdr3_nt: TGCGCCAGCAGCTTGGTAAGGTCCGCGGGCACTGAAGCTTTCTTT

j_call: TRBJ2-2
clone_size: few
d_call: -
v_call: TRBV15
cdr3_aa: CATSRDLPGHHRELFF
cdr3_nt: TGTGCCACCAGCAGAGATCTGCCCGGGCATCACCGGGAGCTGTTTTTT

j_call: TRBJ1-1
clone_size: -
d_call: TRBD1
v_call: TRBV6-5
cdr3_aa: CASSPGTGTNTEAFF
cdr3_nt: TGTGCCAGCAGTCCCGGGACAGGAACTAACACTGAAGCTTTCTTT

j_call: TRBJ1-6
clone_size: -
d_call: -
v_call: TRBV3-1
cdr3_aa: CASSQPQTGSPLHF
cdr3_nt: TGTGCCAGCAGCCAGCCTCAGACAGGCTCACCCCTCCACTTT

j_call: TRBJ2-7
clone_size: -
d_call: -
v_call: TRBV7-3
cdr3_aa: CASSPRGGYEQYF
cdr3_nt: TGTGCCAGCAGCCCACGTGGGGGTTACGAGCAGTACTTC

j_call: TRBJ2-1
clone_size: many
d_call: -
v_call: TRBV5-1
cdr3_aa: CASSHRFDGNEQFF
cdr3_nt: TGCGCCAGCAGCCATAGATTCGACGGGAATGAGCAGTTCTTC

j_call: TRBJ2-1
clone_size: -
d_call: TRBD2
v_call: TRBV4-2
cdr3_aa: CASSQRLANNEQFF
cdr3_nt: TGTGCCAGCAGCCAGAGACTAGCGAACAATGAGCAGTTCTTC

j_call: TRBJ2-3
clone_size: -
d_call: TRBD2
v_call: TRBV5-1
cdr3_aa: CASTTSASSGGSGDTQYF
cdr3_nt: TGCGCCAGCACCACCTCGGCTTCAAGCGGGGGGTCGGGAGATACGCAGTATTTT

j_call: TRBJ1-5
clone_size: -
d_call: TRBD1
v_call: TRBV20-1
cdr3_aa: CSATGQESQPQHF
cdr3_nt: TGCAGTGCTACCGGACAGGAAAGTCAGCCCCAGCATTTT